This section outlines one T cell receptor (beta chain) sequence together with its context. Its target is unknown. The protocol was immunoSEQ multiplex PCR, while the TCRdb copy is restricted to in-frame clones and leaves out a portion. The table records roughly 1,600,000 clones, just under 99% of them present only once. These data are taken from a study of shared clonotypes between healthy human individuals. The length of the CDR3 is 18 residues. Trimming removed 6 bases from V and 4 bases from J; junction bases left unmatched: 13. From germline, CDR1 is LGHNA and CDR2 YSLEER. General study results and limits: When compared with the clonotypes that were shared by all four sorted-subset donors, the non-shared clonotypes turned out to have lower generation probabilities.

The sequence was collected from a young man in good health. Sample: naive CD4+ T cells sorted from blood. The subset is: CD45RA+ positively selected. The chain has TRBV4-3 and TRBJ2-2; 11 bases agree with TRBD2. DNA of the CDR3: TGCGCCAGCAGTCTAACCACCCTAGCGGGAGGTCGCACCGGGGAGCTGTTTTTT. This sequence encodes CASSLTTLAGGRTGELFF.